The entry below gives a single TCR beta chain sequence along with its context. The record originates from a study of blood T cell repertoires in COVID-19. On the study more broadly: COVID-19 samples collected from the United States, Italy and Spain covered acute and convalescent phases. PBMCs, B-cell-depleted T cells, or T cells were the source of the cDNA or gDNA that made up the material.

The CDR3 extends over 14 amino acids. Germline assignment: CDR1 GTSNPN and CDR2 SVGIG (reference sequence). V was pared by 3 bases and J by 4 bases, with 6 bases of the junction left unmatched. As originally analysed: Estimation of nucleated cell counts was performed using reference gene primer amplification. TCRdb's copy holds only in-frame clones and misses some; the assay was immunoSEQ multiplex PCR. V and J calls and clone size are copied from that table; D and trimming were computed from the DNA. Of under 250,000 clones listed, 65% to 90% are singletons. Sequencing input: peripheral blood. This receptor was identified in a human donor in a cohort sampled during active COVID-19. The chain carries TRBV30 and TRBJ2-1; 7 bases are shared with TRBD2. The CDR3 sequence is CAWRLPGLYNEQFF. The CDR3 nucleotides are TGTGCCTGGAGGTTACCGGGACTATACAATGAGCAGTTCTTC. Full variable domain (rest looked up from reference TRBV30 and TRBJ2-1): SQTIHQWPATLVQPVGSPLSLECTVEGTSNPNLYWYRQAAGRGLQLLFYSVGIGQISSEVPQNLSASRPQDRQFILSSKKLLLSDSGFYLCAWRLPGLYNEQFFGPGTRLTVL.